This T cell receptor beta chain was captured by sequencing in a study of blood T cells in healthy people across ages. Worth noting for this clonotype: Antigen unknown.

The authors isolated at least 6.5 million PBMCs per sample. Broader study findings: One million T cells yielded diversity estimates that were considered underestimates.

Germline V gene lookup returns CDR1 DFQATT and CDR2 SNEGSKA (reference sequence). V was clipped by 0 bases and J by 6 bases; unmatched bases: 8. The CDR3 totals 15 residues. Sample-barcoded 5' priming and a J-beta primer mix drove a second PCR of about 7 to 12 cycles. Every molecule of cDNA carried a tag from a template-switch adaptor with 12 random nucleotides. One entry per CDR3 protein results from TCRdb running MiXCR on the 5' RACE reads. Found here are 1.5 million or so distinct CDR3 sequences, approximately 42% of them singletons; the top ten hold just over 4%. The receptor comes from a woman aged 18-30 years in good health. Source material: blood. This chain connects TRBV20-1 to TRBJ2-1, with 7 bases lining up with TRBD1. Here the CDR3 DNA reads TGCAGTGCTAGAGATTCCCAGGGGGTAAGCAATGAGCAGTTCTTC. Protein product: CSARDSQGVSNEQFF.